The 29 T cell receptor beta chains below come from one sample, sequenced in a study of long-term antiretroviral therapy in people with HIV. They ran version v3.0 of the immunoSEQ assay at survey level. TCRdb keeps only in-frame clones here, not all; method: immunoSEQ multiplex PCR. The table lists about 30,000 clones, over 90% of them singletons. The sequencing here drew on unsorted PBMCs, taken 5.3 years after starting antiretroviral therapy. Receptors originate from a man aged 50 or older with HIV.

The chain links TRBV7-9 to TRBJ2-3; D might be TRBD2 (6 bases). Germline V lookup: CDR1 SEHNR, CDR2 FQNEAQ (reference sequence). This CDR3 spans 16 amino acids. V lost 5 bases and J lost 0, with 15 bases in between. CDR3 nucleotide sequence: TGTGCCAGCAGCACCTGGGGGGAGGAGAGCACAGATACGCAGTATTTT. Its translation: CASSTWGEESTDTQYF.

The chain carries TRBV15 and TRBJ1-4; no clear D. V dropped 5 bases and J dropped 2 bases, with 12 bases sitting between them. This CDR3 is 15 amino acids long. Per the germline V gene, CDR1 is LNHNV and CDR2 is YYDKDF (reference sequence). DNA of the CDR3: TGTGCCACCAGCCCTTTTGGGCGGACTAATGAAAAACTGTTTTTT. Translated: CATSPFGRTNEKLFF.

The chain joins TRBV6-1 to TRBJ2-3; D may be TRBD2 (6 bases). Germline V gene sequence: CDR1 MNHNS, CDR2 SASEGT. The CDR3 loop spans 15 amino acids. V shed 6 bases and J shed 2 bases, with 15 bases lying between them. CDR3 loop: CASSLLGLATDTQYF. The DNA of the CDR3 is TGTGCCAGCAGCCTTCTGGGACTGGCCACAGATACGCAGTATTTT.

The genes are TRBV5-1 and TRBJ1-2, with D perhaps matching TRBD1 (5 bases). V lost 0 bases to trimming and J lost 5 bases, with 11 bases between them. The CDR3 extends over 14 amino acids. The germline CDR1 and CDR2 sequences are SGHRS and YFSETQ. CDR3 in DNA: TGCGCCAGCAGCTTGGGCAGGGTTGAATATGGCTACACCTTC. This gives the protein CASSLGRVEYGYTF.

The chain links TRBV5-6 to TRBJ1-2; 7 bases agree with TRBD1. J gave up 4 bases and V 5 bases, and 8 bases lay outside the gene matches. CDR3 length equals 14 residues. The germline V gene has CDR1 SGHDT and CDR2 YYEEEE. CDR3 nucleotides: TGTGCCAGCAGTCCGGGACAGCTCTCCTATGGCTACACCTTC. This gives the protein CASSPGQLSYGYTF.

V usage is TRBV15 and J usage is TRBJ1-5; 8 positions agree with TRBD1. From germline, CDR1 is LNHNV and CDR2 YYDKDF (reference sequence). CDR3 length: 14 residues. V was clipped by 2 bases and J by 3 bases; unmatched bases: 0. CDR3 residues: CATSRQGANQPQHF. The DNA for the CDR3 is TGTGCCACCAGCAGACAGGGGGCCAATCAGCCCCAGCATTTT.

This CDR3 reads CASSTPGQGFSGYTF. CDR3 in DNA: TGTGCCAGTAGTACCCCGGGACAGGGATTCTCTGGCTACACCTTC. The chain uses TRBV19 and TRBJ1-2, with 9 bases aligning to TRBD1. Germline V gene data show CDR1 as LNHDA and CDR2 as SQIVND (reference sequence). V lost 4 bases to trimming and J lost 7 bases; unmatched junction nucleotides: 10. The CDR3 consists of 15 residues.

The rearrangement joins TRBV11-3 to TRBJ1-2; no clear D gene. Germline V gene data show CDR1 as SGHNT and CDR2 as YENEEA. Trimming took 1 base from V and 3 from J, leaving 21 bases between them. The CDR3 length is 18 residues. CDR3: CASSLATPCLYTDYGYTF. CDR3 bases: TGTGCCAGCAGCTTAGCTACCCCCTGCCTTTACACCGACTATGGCTACACCTTC.

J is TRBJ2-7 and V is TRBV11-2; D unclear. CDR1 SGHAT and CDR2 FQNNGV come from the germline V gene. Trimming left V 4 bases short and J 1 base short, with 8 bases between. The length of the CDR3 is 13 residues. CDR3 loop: CASSYGSSYEQYF. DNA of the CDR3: TGTGCCAGCAGCTACGGATCTTCCTACGAGCAGTACTTC.

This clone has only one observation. DNA for the CDR3: TGCGCCAGCAGTGACACCTCTCTGGGTGGGACCGGGGAGCTGTTTTTT. Translated, it gives CASSDTSLGGTGELFF. The chain uses TRBV10-2 and TRBJ2-2; no clear D. The CDR3 extends over 16 amino acids. The germline gives CDR1 WSHSY, CDR2 SAAADI. The V and J ends lost 3 bases and 5 bases respectively, with 16 bases between them.

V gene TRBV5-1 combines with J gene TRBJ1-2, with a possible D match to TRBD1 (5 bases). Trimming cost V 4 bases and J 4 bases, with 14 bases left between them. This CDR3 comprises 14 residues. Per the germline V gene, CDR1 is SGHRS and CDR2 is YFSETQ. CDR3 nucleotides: TGCGCCAGCAGCGCGGGGACGGTCCCCTATGGCTACACCTTC. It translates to CASSAGTVPYGYTF. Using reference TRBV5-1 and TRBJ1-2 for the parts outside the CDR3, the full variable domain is KAGVTQTPRYLIKTRGQQVTLSCSPISGHRSVSWYQQTPGQGLQFLFEYFSETQRNKGNFPGRFSGRQFSNSRSEMNVSTLELGDSALYLCASSAGTVPYGYTFGSGTRLTVV.

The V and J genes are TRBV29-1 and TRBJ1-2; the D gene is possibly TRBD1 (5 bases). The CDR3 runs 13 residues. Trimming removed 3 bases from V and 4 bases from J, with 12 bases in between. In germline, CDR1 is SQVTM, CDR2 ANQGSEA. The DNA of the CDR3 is TGCAGCGTTGATTCAGAGGGGACCTATGGCTACACCTTC. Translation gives CSVDSEGTYGYTF.

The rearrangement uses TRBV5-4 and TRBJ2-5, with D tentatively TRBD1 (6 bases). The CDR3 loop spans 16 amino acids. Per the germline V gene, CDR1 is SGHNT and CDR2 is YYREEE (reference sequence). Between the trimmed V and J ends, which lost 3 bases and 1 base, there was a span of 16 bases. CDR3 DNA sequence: TGTGCCAGCAGCTCAAGACAGGTTCATCCCCAAGAGACCCAGTACTTC. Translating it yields CASSSRQVHPQETQYF.

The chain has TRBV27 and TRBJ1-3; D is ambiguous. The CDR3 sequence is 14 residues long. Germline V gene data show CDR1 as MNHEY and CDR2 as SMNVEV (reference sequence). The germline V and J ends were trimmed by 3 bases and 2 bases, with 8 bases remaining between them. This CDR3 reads CASSFGAPGNTIYF. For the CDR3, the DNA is TGTGCCAGCAGTTTTGGAGCTCCTGGAAACACCATATATTTT.

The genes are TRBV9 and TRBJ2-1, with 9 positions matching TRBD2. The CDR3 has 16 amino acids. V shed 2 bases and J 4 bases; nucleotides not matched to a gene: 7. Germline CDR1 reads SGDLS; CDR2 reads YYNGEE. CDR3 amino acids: CASSVTSGGSYNEQFF. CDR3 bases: TGTGCCAGCAGCGTGACGAGCGGGGGGTCATACAATGAGCAGTTCTTC.

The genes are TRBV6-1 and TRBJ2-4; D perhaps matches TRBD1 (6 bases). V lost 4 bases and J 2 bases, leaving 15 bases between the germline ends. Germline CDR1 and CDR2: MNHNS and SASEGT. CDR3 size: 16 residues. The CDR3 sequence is CASSVDRSETKNIQYF. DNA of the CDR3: TGTGCCAGCAGTGTTGACAGGAGCGAAACCAAAAACATTCAGTACTTC.

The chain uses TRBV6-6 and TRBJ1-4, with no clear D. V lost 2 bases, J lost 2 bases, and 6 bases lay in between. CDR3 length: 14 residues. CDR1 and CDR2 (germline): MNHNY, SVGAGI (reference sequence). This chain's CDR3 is CASSYTTTNEKLFF. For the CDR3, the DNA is TGTGCCAGCAGTTACACCACGACTAATGAAAAACTGTTTTTT.

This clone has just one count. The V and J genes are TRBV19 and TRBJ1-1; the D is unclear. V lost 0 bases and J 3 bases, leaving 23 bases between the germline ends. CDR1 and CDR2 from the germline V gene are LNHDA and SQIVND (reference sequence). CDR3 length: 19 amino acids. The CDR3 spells CASSIDLLVALVVDTEAFF. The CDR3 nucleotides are TGTGCCAGTAGTATAGATCTATTGGTGGCACTGGTGGTGGACACTGAAGCTTTCTTT.

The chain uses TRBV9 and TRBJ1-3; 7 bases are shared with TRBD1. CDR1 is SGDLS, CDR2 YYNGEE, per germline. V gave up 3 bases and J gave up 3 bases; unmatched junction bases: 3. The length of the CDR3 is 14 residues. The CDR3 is CASSDRGDGNTIYF. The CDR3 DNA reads TGTGCCAGCAGCGACAGGGGTGATGGAAACACCATATATTTT.

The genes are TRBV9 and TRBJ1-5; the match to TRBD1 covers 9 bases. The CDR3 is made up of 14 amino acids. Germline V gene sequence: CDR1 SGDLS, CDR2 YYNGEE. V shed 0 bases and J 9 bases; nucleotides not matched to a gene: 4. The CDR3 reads CASSVGTGDRPQHF. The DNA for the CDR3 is TGTGCCAGCAGCGTAGGGACAGGGGATAGGCCCCAGCATTTT.

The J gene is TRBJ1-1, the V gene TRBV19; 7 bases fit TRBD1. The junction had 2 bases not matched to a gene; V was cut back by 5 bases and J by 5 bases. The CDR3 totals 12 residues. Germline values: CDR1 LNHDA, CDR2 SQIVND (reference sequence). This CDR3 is CASSYRGTEAFF. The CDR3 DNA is TGTGCCAGTAGTTACAGGGGAACTGAAGCTTTCTTT.

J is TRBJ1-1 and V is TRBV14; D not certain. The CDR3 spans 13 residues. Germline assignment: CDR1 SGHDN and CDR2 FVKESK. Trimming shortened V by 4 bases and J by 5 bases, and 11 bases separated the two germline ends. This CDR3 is CASSLYRRTEAFF. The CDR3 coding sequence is TGTGCCAGCAGCCTCTATCGAAGAACTGAAGCTTTCTTT.

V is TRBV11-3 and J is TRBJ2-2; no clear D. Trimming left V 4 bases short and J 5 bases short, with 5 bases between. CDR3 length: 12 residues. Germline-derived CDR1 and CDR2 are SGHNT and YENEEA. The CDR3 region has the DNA TGTGCCAGCAGCTATGAAACCGGGGAGCTGTTTTTT. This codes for CASSYETGELFF.

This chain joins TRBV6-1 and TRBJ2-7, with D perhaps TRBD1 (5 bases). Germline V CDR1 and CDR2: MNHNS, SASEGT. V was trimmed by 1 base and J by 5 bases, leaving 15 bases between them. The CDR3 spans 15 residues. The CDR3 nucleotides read TGTGCCAGCAGTGAAGGGGGTAGGGGTAGGGACGAGCAGTACTTC. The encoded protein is CASSEGGRGRDEQYF.

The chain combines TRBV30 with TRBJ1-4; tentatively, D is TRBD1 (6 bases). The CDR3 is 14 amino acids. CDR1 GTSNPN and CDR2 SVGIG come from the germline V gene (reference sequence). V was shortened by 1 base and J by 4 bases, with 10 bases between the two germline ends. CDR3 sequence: CAWSGGGVNEKLFF. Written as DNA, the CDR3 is TGTGCCTGGAGTGGTGGGGGCGTTAATGAAAAACTGTTTTTT.

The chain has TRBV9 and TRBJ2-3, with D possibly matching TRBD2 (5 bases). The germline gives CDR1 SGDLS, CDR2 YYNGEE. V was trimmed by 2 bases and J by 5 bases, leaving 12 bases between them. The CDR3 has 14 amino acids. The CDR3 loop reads CASSVTTGLDTQYF. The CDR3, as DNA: TGTGCCAGCAGCGTGACAACGGGATTAGATACGCAGTATTTT.

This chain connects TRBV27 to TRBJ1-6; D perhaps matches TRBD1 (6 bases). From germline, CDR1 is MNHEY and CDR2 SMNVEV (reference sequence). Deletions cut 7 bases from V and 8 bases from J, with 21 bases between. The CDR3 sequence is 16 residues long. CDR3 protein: CASTPLWGGEDSPLHF. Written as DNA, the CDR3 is TGTGCCAGCACCCCCCTGTGGGGGGGCGAGGATTCACCCCTCCACTTT.

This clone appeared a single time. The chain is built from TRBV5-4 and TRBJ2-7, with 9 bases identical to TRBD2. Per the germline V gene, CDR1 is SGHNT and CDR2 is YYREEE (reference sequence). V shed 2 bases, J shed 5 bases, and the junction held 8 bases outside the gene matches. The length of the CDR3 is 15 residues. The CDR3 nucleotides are TGTGCCAGCAGCTTAGAGGCGGGGGGGCCAGACGAGCAGTACTTC. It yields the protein CASSLEAGGPDEQYF.

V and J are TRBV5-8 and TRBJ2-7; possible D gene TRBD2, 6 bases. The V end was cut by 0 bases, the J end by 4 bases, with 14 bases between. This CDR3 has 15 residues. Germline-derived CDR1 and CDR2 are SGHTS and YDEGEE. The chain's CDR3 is CASSLAGGVSYEQYF. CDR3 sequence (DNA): TGTGCCAGCAGCTTGGCCGGAGGGGTGTCGTACGAGCAGTACTTC.